These 15 T cell receptor beta chains originate from one sample sequenced in a study of identical twins. Each CDR3 protein is one row after TCRdb ran MiXCR on the 5' RACE reads. The table records about 470,000 distinct CDR3 sequences, less than 25% of them present only once. The sample was also reused in another study, on T cells expressing NK-cell markers.

The specimen sequenced was CD4+ T cells sorted from blood. These receptor sequences come from a woman aged 18-29 years in good health.

This clonotype has just a few counts. The gene calls are TRBV20-1 and TRBJ2-7; TRBD1 matches 8 bases. The CDR3 is made up of 13 amino acids. The germline V gene has CDR1 DFQATT and CDR2 SNEGSKA (reference sequence). The V gene end was trimmed by 5 bases and the J gene end by 2 bases; junction bases not matched to a gene: 5. In DNA form, the CDR3 reads TGCAGTGCTCGCCGACAGGGGACCTACGAGCAGTACTTC. Protein product: CSARRQGTYEQYF.

The rearrangement links TRBV5-4 to TRBJ1-1; 7 bases are a match to TRBD1. CDR1 SGHNT and CDR2 YYREEE come from the germline V gene (reference sequence). V gave up 0 bases and J gave up 0 bases; unmatched junction bases: 8. The CDR3 totals 17 residues. The CDR3 DNA sequence: TGTGCCAGCAGCTTGGCTACAGGGGAGAGTATGAACACTGAAGCTTTCTTT. It translates to CASSLATGESMNTEAFF.

The gene calls are TRBV20-1 and TRBJ1-4; unclear D gene. Per the germline V gene, CDR1 is DFQATT and CDR2 is SNEGSKA (reference sequence). The CDR3 has 13 residues. V dropped 1 base and J dropped 7 bases, with 10 bases sitting between them. The CDR3 bases are TGCAGTGCTAGAGTAGGTGGAATTGAAAAACTGTTTTTT. Its protein is CSARVGGIEKLFF.

This clonotype was seen many times. The V gene is TRBV29-1, the J gene TRBJ2-7; 15 bases match TRBD2. Germline CDR1 SQVTM, CDR2 ANQGSEA. This CDR3 has 16 residues. The V gene end was trimmed by 6 bases and the J gene end by 3 bases; junction bases not matched to a gene: 9. DNA for the CDR3: TGCAGCGTCAAGGCGGGACTAGCGGGAGGCTACTACGAGCAGTACTTC. Protein sequence: CSVKAGLAGGYYEQYF.

The sample holds a few counts of this clonotype. The rearrangement uses TRBV20-1 and TRBJ1-1; the D is unclear. V dropped 6 bases and J dropped 8 bases, with 10 bases sitting between them. The germline V gene encodes CDR1 DFQATT and CDR2 SNEGSKA (reference sequence). The CDR3 totals 10 residues. CDR3 sequence (DNA): TGCAGTGCGGTCGTAACGGAAGCTTTCTTT. Its translation: CSAVVTEAFF.

J is TRBJ2-6 and V is TRBV19, with a weak D call TRBD1 (5 bases). The CDR3 totals 15 residues. Looked up from germline, CDR1 is LNHDA and CDR2 is SQIVND (reference sequence). Trimming cost V 3 bases and J 5 bases, with 11 bases left between them. In nucleotides, the CDR3 is TGTGCCAGTAGTATCGGACAAGGCTGGGCCAACGTCCTGACTTTC. Translating it yields CASSIGQGWANVLTF.

The chain recombines TRBV6-1 with TRBJ2-3; D is uncertain. The CDR3 has 14 amino acids. The ends were cut back, 7 bases at V and 0 bases at J, with 11 bases in the middle. CDR1 and CDR2 from the germline V gene are MNHNS and SASEGT. As DNA, the CDR3 is TGTGCCAGCAAGGGCGGTGCTAGCACAGATACGCAGTATTTT. Translation: CASKGGASTDTQYF.

The chain is built from TRBV20-1 and TRBJ2-2; D might be TRBD1 (5 bases). The CDR3 contains 16 residues. Trimming shortened V by 0 bases and J by 5 bases, and 16 bases separated the two germline ends. Germline CDR1 is DFQATT and CDR2 is SNEGSKA (reference sequence). The CDR3 here is CSAREGSQGRTGELFF. In DNA, the CDR3 is TGCAGTGCTAGAGAAGGGTCCCAGGGAAGGACCGGGGAGCTGTTTTTT.

This clonotype was counted a single time. The V gene is TRBV20-1, the J gene TRBJ1-2; maybe TRBD1 (5 bases). Germline CDR1 DFQATT, CDR2 SNEGSKA (reference sequence). The CDR3 runs 14 residues. Trimming stripped 3 bases from V and 4 bases from J, with 15 bases between. DNA for the CDR3: TGCAGTGCTAGTTCGTACGGGGGGACCTATGGCTACACCTTC. It translates to CSASSYGGTYGYTF.

This CDR3 is CASLDRTEQFF. CDR3 nucleotide sequence: TGTGCCAGCTTGGACAGGACTGAGCAGTTCTTC. V usage is TRBV7-9 and J usage is TRBJ2-1, with 7 bases aligning to TRBD1. The CDR3 is 11 amino acids. The germline V gene has CDR1 SEHNR and CDR2 FQNEAQ (reference sequence). V gave up 8 bases and J gave up 9 bases; unmatched junction bases: 4.

V gene TRBV10-3 combines with J gene TRBJ2-1, with a weak D call TRBD2 (6 bases). Germline CDR1 is ENHRY and CDR2 is SYGVKD. V lost 8 bases and J lost 0, with 14 bases in between. CDR3 length: 15 amino acids. The CDR3 loop reads CAILRTTGSYNEQFF. CDR3 coding DNA: TGTGCCATCCTTAGGACTACGGGCTCCTACAATGAGCAGTTCTTC.

This clonotype was seen a few times. The genes are TRBV20-1 and TRBJ1-1, with D unclear. Deletions cut 6 bases from V and 3 bases from J, with 11 bases between. Germline assignment: CDR1 DFQATT and CDR2 SNEGSKA (reference sequence). This CDR3 region has 12 residues. The CDR3 DNA reads as TGCAGTGCCCCCAGCCACGACACTGAAGCTTTCTTT. Translated, it gives CSAPSHDTEAFF.

This clonotype was detected a few times. This chain links TRBV12-3 or TRBV12-4 with TRBJ2-6, with 8 bases identical to TRBD1. V was pared by 5 bases and J by 5 bases, with 5 bases of the junction left unmatched. The CDR3 covers 15 residues. CDR3 loop: CASSPGDRWANVLTF. The CDR3 region has the DNA TGTGCCAGCAGTCCGGGGGACAGGTGGGCCAACGTCCTGACTTTC.

This chain connects TRBV12-3 or TRBV12-4 to TRBJ1-5; no clear D gene. This CDR3 has 13 amino acids. V lost 2 bases, J lost 4 bases, and 6 bases lay in between. CDR3 amino acids: CASSLWENQPQHF. In DNA form, the CDR3 reads TGTGCCAGCAGTTTATGGGAGAATCAGCCCCAGCATTTT.

The V gene is TRBV5-1, the J gene TRBJ2-1, with 9 positions matching TRBD1. Trimming cost V 2 bases and J 8 bases; bases outside gene matches: 8. This CDR3 comprises 15 residues. Germline loops: CDR1 SGHRS, CDR2 YFSETQ. CDR3 DNA sequence: TGCGCCAGCAGCTTAATGGACAGGGGTCTAGATGAGCAGTTCTTC. Residues: CASSLMDRGLDEQFF. Drawing the rest from reference TRBV5-1 and TRBJ2-1, the complete variable domain is KAGVTQTPRYLIKTRGQQVTLSCSPISGHRSVSWYQQTPGQGLQFLFEYFSETQRNKGNFPGRFSGRQFSNSRSEMNVSTLELGDSALYLCASSLMDRGLDEQFFGPGTRLTVL.